One and the same sample provided the 30 T cell receptor beta chains below, sequenced in a study of CD8 T cells in ankylosing spondylitis. TCRdb independently ran MiXCR on the 5' RACE reads; one entry per CDR3 protein. This sample yields about 340,000 distinct CDR3 sequences, of which under 15% are seen a single time; 0.9% to 1.2% belongs to the top ten. The specimen sequenced was blood, either unsorted or a sorted T cell fraction (not recorded which). Receptors were obtained from a male donor with ankylosing spondylitis or in good health (not recorded which).

This clonotype was seen repeatedly, ten times or more. V gene TRBV12-3 or TRBV12-4 combines with J gene TRBJ2-2, with D perhaps TRBD1 (6 bases). V was trimmed by 3 bases and J by 7 bases, leaving 21 bases between them. The CDR3 runs 17 residues. The CDR3 is CASSLTSLWGPGGELFF. Written as DNA, the CDR3 is TGTGCCAGCAGTTTGACCTCCCTTTGGGGGCCGGGCGGGGAGCTGTTTTTT.

The V gene is TRBV2, the J gene TRBJ2-1; TRBD2 agrees at 12 bases. Trimming at V came to 8 bases and at J to 0 bases, leaving 5 bases not matched to a gene. The CDR3 covers 16 residues. Germline lookup yields CDR1 SNHLY and CDR2 FYNNEI. The CDR3 region has the DNA TGTGCCAGCTGGGGACTAGCGGGTTCCTCCTACAATGAGCAGTTCTTC. Its translation: CASWGLAGSSYNEQFF.

This clonotype showed up many times. V usage is TRBV27 and J usage is TRBJ1-1; D is uncertain. The CDR3 has 13 residues. The V end was cut by 4 bases, the J end by 5 bases, with 11 bases between. Germline loops: CDR1 MNHEY, CDR2 SMNVEV (reference sequence). The DNA for the CDR3 is TGTGCCAGCAGTTCCCAAAGTAGAACTGAAGCTTTCTTT. Its translation: CASSSQSRTEAFF.

This clonotype has more than one count but fewer than ten. The chain couples TRBV20-1 to TRBJ2-5; TRBD2 matches 8 bases. J was trimmed by 9 bases and V by 8 bases; bases with no gene match: 17. CDR1 is DFQATT and CDR2 is SNEGSKA in the germline V gene (reference sequence). The CDR3 loop spans 14 amino acids. The CDR3 sequence is CSLTDPGTRVAQYF. CDR3 nucleotides: TGCAGTCTAACGGACCCGGGGACTAGGGTGGCCCAGTACTTC.

This clonotype occurred a few times. This chain connects TRBV6-5 to TRBJ2-3; TRBD1 agrees at 7 bases. The CDR3 covers 14 residues. The J segment lost 4 bases and the V segment lost 2 bases, leaving 3 bases of the junction unmatched. Per germline, CDR1 MNHEY and CDR2 SVGAGI. The CDR3 nucleotides are TGTGCCAGCAGTTACGGACAGGAGGCAGATACGCAGTATTTT. It translates to CASSYGQEADTQYF.

This clonotype was seen only once. The CDR3 sequence is CASSVVGGRAGGSNEQFF. CDR3 in DNA: TGTGCCAGCAGCGTAGTGGGAGGAAGGGCGGGAGGATCCAATGAGCAGTTCTTC. The chain has TRBV9 and TRBJ2-1; TRBD2 aligns across 8 bases. Germline lookup yields CDR1 SGDLS and CDR2 YYNGEE. The CDR3 spans 18 residues. After removal of 0 bases from V and 6 bases from J, the junction contained 14 bases not matched to a gene. The full variable domain, with the rest looked up from reference TRBV9 and TRBJ2-1, is DSGVTQTPKHLITATGQRVTLRCSPRSGDLSVYWYQQSLDQGLQFLIQYYNGEERAKGNILERFSAQQFPDLHSELNLSSLELGDSALYFCASSVVGGRAGGSNEQFFGPGTRLTVL.

The gene calls are TRBV16 and TRBJ2-7; perhaps TRBD1 as D (6 bases). Germline values: CDR1 KGHSY, CDR2 FQNENV. Trimming pared 2 bases from V and 7 bases from J, leaving 6 bases between. The CDR3 consists of 11 residues. DNA for the CDR3: TGTGCCAGCAGCCAAAGGGGGGAGCAGTACTTC. Amino acids: CASSQRGEQYF.

The rearrangement uses TRBV29-1 and TRBJ2-1; 9 nucleotides line up with TRBD1. V trimming: 4 bases; J trimming: 9 bases; junction bases outside the gene matches: 7. Germline CDR1 is SQVTM and CDR2 is ANQGSEA. This CDR3 has 13 residues. CDR3 protein: CSVGGTGRGEQFF. The CDR3 coding sequence is TGCAGCGTTGGGGGGACAGGGAGGGGTGAGCAGTTCTTC.

CDR3 nucleotide sequence: TGCAGCGTTGCGCTAGCTGGGACCTACGAGCAGTACTTC. Protein sequence: CSVALAGTYEQYF. The chain combines TRBV29-1 with TRBJ2-7, with a tentative D call TRBD2 (5 bases). Trimming removed 4 bases from V and 2 bases from J, with 12 bases in between. This CDR3 region has 13 residues. Germline-derived CDR1 and CDR2 are SQVTM and ANQGSEA.

The chain combines TRBV5-1 with TRBJ2-3, with D possibly matching TRBD2 (5 bases). The CDR3 spans 14 residues. Germline lookup yields CDR1 SGHRS and CDR2 YFSETQ. Trimming shortened V by 5 bases and J by 2 bases, and 12 bases separated the two germline ends. The CDR3 DNA reads as TGCGCCAGCAGAAAGAAGGACTCCACAGATACGCAGTATTTT. Protein product: CASRKKDSTDTQYF.

V usage is TRBV5-1 and J usage is TRBJ1-2, with a possible D match to TRBD1 (6 bases). Germline lookup yields CDR1 SGHRS and CDR2 YFSETQ. Trimming shortened V by 0 bases and J by 2 bases, and 11 bases separated the two germline ends. CDR3 length equals 15 residues. In nucleotides, the CDR3 is TGCGCCAGCAGCTTGGAGGGGGTAGCGAACTATGGCTACACCTTC. It translates to CASSLEGVANYGYTF.

This clonotype was observed a few times. The genes are TRBV20-1 and TRBJ2-3; TRBD2 aligns across 10 bases. This CDR3 contains 15 residues. Unmatched junction bases numbered 9, after V lost 5 bases and J lost 4 bases. The V gene's germline CDR1 is DFQATT and CDR2 SNEGSKA (reference sequence). The CDR3: CSAGGVSGRSDTQYF. DNA of the CDR3: TGCAGTGCTGGGGGAGTTAGCGGGAGGTCAGATACGCAGTATTTT.

This chain joins TRBV5-6 and TRBJ2-1; 10 bases are a match to TRBD2. V shed 1 base, J shed 8 bases, and the junction held 9 bases outside the gene matches. This CDR3 is built from 16 residues. Germline CDR1 is SGHDT and CDR2 is YYEEEE. As DNA, the CDR3 is TGTGCCAGCAGCTTGCTCGCTAGCGGGAGACTGGATGAGCAGTTCTTC. Protein: CASSLLASGRLDEQFF.

This clonotype was observed a few times. The chain couples TRBV19 to TRBJ2-7, with TRBD2 matching 7 bases. With V trimmed by 6 bases and J by 4 bases, 12 bases remained unmatched. CDR1 and CDR2 (germline): LNHDA, SQIVND (reference sequence). The CDR3 runs to 15 residues. DNA of the CDR3: TGTGCCAGTAGCCCTGGGGAGGGGCCGAGGTACGAGCAGTACTTC. This codes for CASSPGEGPRYEQYF.

This clonotype has just a few counts. The genes are TRBV2 and TRBJ1-1; D perhaps matches TRBD1 (5 bases). Trimming cost V 2 bases and J 1 base, with 17 bases left between them. CDR1 is SNHLY, CDR2 FYNNEI, per germline. The CDR3 sequence is 17 residues long. The CDR3 coding sequence is TGTGCCAGCAGTGAACATCTCGGTAGGGGTACGAACACTGAAGCTTTCTTT. This gives the protein CASSEHLGRGTNTEAFF.

This clonotype turned up a few times. The chain has TRBV4-1 and TRBJ2-1, with TRBD2 matching over 8 bases. The CDR3 spans 15 residues. Germline values: CDR1 MGHRA, CDR2 YSYEKL. V dropped 3 bases and J dropped 6; count of bases not matched to a gene: 7. CDR3 nucleotides: TGCGCCAGCAGCCACAGCGGGAGTCCCGGCAATGAGCAGTTCTTC. Its translation: CASSHSGSPGNEQFF.

The chain links TRBV20-1 to TRBJ2-7, with D tentatively TRBD1 or TRBD2 (5 bases each). CDR1 and CDR2 (germline): DFQATT, SNEGSKA (reference sequence). V was clipped by 4 bases and J by 7 bases, with 17 bases between them. CDR3 length: 13 amino acids. The CDR3 DNA follows: TGCAGTGCTACTGGGGACCGCCCGAGAGAGCAGTACTTC. Protein sequence: CSATGDRPREQYF.

A few counts support this clonotype. The J gene is TRBJ2-5, the V gene TRBV28; D ambiguous. The CDR3 spans 15 residues. CDR1 is MDHEN and CDR2 is SYDVKM in the germline V gene. The V end lost 3 bases, the J end lost 1 base, and 12 bases lay between the germline ends. Written as DNA, the CDR3 is TGTGCCAGCAGTTTTTCCGGCGGTGGCCAAGAGACCCAGTACTTC. Translated, it gives CASSFSGGGQETQYF.

This clonotype was detected only a few times. The chain joins TRBV7-8 to TRBJ2-5, with no clear D. Trimming took off 1 base at V and 5 bases at J, with 17 bases between the two ends. Germline assignment: CDR1 SGHVS and CDR2 FQNEAQ. The CDR3 is 16 amino acids. The CDR3 loop is CASSLDGSPLRETQYF. The DNA for the CDR3 is TGTGCCAGCAGCTTAGATGGCTCCCCCCTTCGGGAGACCCAGTACTTC.

V usage is TRBV12-3 or TRBV12-4 and J usage is TRBJ1-3, with 7 bases fitting TRBD1. The CDR3 is 16 residues long. Unmatched junction bases numbered 13, after V lost 7 bases and J lost 4 bases. This chain's CDR3 is CASNHPVRTGGNTIYF. CDR3 DNA: TGTGCCAGCAATCACCCCGTTCGGACAGGAGGAAACACCATATATTTT.

This clonotype was observed many times. The rearrangement uses TRBV7-9 and TRBJ2-6, with TRBD1 matching over 7 bases. This CDR3 spans 17 amino acids. Germline values: CDR1 SEHNR, CDR2 FQNEAQ (reference sequence). V gave up 5 bases and J gave up 0 bases; unmatched junction bases: 7. In nucleotides, the CDR3 is TGTGCCAGCAGCCCGGACAGGTCCCTCTCTGGGGCCAACGTCCTGACTTTC. Protein sequence: CASSPDRSLSGANVLTF. The full variable domain, completed using reference TRBV7-9 and TRBJ2-6, is DTGVSQNPRHKITKRGQNVTFRCDPISEHNRLYWYRQTLGQGPEFLTYFQNEAQLEKSRLLSDRFSAERPKGSFSTLEIQRTEQGDSAMYLCASSPDRSLSGANVLTFGAGSRLTVL.

The gene calls are TRBV24-1 and TRBJ2-1; 8 nucleotides align to TRBD2. J was trimmed by 6 bases and V by 6 bases; bases with no gene match: 15. Germline CDR1 reads KGHDR; CDR2 reads SFDVKD. The CDR3 runs 17 residues. The CDR3 reads CATSRGPLRGGSNEQFF. CDR3 nucleotide sequence: TGTGCCACCAGTCGGGGCCCCCTACGGGGGGGATCCAATGAGCAGTTCTTC.

This clonotype was counted between two and nine times. The rearrangement links TRBV25-1 to TRBJ2-3; D might be TRBD2 (5 bases). The CDR3 totals 17 residues. CDR1 is MGHDK and CDR2 is SYGVNS in the germline V gene. Trimming took 1 base from V and 0 from J, leaving 14 bases between them. The chain's CDR3 is CASSEWRTGTSTDTQYF. The CDR3 DNA reads as TGTGCCAGCAGTGAATGGAGGACGGGAACTAGCACAGATACGCAGTATTTT.

This clonotype occurred many times. This sequence joins TRBV4-2 and TRBJ1-1; D might be TRBD1 (6 bases). Germline CDR1 LGHNA, CDR2 YNFKEQ. This CDR3 spans 13 amino acids. V was shortened by 7 bases and J by 3 bases, with 12 bases between the two germline ends. The chain's CDR3 is CASTGGGDTEAFF. CDR3 coding DNA: TGTGCCAGCACCGGGGGGGGCGACACTGAAGCTTTCTTT.

This clonotype was detected only a few times. The chain combines TRBV10-3 with TRBJ1-2, with D perhaps TRBD1 (5 bases). Germline assignment: CDR1 ENHRY and CDR2 SYGVKD. The V and J ends lost 7 bases and 13 bases respectively, with 31 bases between them. The CDR3 spans 16 residues. The CDR3 nucleotides read TGTGCCATCACGTCTGTCCCTTACAAGGGGCTCGGGTTCGGCACCTTC. This sequence encodes CAITSVPYKGLGFGTF.

This chain joins TRBV7-2 and TRBJ2-5; D unclear. This CDR3 region has 15 residues. The germline V gene has CDR1 SGHTA and CDR2 FQGNSA. Trimming shortened V by 1 base and J by 5 bases, and 14 bases separated the two germline ends. CDR3 residues: CASSLVKAVGETQYF. The DNA of the CDR3 is TGTGCCAGCAGCTTAGTAAAGGCGGTAGGGGAGACCCAGTACTTC.

The genes are TRBV15 and TRBJ1-4; the D gene is possibly TRBD1 (5 bases). Trimming removed 0 bases at V and 6 bases at J, with 11 bases between. This CDR3 is built from 15 residues. Germline values: CDR1 LNHNV, CDR2 YYDKDF (reference sequence). As DNA, the CDR3 is TGTGCCACCAGCAGAGACGGCTTGGGGCATGAAAAACTGTTTTTT. Protein sequence: CATSRDGLGHEKLFF.

The sample holds a few counts of this clonotype. V is TRBV20-1 and J is TRBJ2-1, with D maybe TRBD1 (5 bases). This CDR3 is 15 amino acids long. V was clipped by 3 bases and J by 0 bases, with 12 bases between them. The germline V gene has CDR1 DFQATT and CDR2 SNEGSKA (reference sequence). In DNA form, the CDR3 reads TGCAGTGCTAGGAACAGGTTTCGCTCCTACAATGAGCAGTTCTTC. Protein: CSARNRFRSYNEQFF.

Only a few counts were recorded for this clonotype. The gene calls are TRBV20-1 and TRBJ1-4; D is unresolved. Germline V gene data show CDR1 as DFQATT and CDR2 as SNEGSKA (reference sequence). The CDR3 has 14 residues. With 6 bases removed from V and 0 bases from J, the gap between germline ends came to 11 bases. The CDR3 loop is CSASRFATNEKLFF. The CDR3 DNA reads as TGCAGTGCCAGCAGATTTGCAACTAATGAAAAACTGTTTTTT.

This clonotype was seen only a few times. The chain links TRBV5-1 to TRBJ2-1, with TRBD2 identical over 14 bases. The J segment lost 6 bases and the V segment lost 7 bases, leaving 6 bases of the junction unmatched. CDR1 and CDR2 from the germline V gene are SGHRS and YFSETQ. The CDR3 is made up of 15 amino acids. The CDR3, as DNA: TGCGCCAGCCACCAGGGACTAGCGGGGGTCAATGAGCAGTTCTTC. Translated, it gives CASHQGLAGVNEQFF.